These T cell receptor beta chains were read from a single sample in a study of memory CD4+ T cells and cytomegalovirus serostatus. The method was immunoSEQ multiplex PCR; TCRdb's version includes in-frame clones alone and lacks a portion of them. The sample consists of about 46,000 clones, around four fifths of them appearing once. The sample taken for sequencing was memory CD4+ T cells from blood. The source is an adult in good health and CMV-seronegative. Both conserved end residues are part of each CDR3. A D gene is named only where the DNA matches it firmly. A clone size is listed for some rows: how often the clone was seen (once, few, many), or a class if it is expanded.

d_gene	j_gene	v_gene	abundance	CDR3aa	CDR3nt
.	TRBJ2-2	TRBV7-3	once	CASRSAPGVAGELFF	TGTGCCAGCAGGTCAGCCCCGGGGGTCGCCGGGGAGCTGTTTTTT
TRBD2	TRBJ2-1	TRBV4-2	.	CASGAGGLRGPYNEQFF	TGTGCCAGCGGGGCGGGGGGTCTACGTGGCCCCTACAATGAGCAGTTCTTC
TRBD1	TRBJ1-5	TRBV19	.	CASSLQQGLLSNQPQHF	TGTGCCAGTAGTTTACAACAGGGGTTGTTGAGCAATCAGCCCCAGCATTTT
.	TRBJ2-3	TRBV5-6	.	CASSLWTSSGYTQYF	TGTGCCAGCAGCCTGTGGACATCCTCGGGGTATACGCAGTATTTT
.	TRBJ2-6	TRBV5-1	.	CASSLGHQLLGGGANVLTF	TGCGCCAGCAGCTTGGGACACCAACTATTGGGTGGTGGGGCCAACGTCCTGACTTTC
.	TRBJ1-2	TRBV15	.	CATSPRTEYGYTF	TGTGCCACCAGCCCTCGGACGGAATATGGCTACACCTTC
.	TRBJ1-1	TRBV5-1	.	CASSPGPNTEAFF	TGCGCCAGCAGCCCGGGGCCTAACACTGAAGCTTTCTTT
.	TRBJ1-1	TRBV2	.	CASSEATVEAFF	TGTGCCAGCAGTGAAGCAACAGTTGAAGCTTTCTTT
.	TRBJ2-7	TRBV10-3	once	CAISKEELREQYF	TGTGCCATCAGTAAGGAAGAACTTAGGGAGCAGTACTTC
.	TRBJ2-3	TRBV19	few	CASSIGDTQYF	TGTGCCAGTAGTATAGGGGATACGCAGTATTTT